Listed below are T cell receptor beta chains from one sample, sequenced in a study of cytomegalovirus exposure and HLA in healthy donors. Sequencing used immunoSEQ multiplex PCR; TCRdb keeps in-frame clones, though not all of them. The repertoire consists of under 130,000 clones, with roughly 78% occurring once and the leading ten covering about 3.4%. Sequenced input: PBMCs. The receptors originated from a woman aged 40 to 49 in good health and CMV-seronegative. Each CDR3 is given with its conserved first and last residue. D genes are given only for firm matches. Clone size is not always given. Where it is, it says once, few, many or a class for expanded clones.

TRBV7-8	.	15	.	TRBJ2-1	CASSLGGSLYNEQFF	TGTGCCAGCAGCTTAGGAGGCAGCCTCTACAATGAGCAGTTCTTC
TRBV7-9	.	16	.	TRBJ2-2	CASSIRQTTNTGELFF	TGTGCCAGCAGCATAAGACAGACAACGAACACCGGGGAGCTGTTTTTT
TRBV7-9	TRBD1	15	.	TRBJ1-4	CASSFEGGFNEKLFF	TGTGCCAGCAGCTTTGAAGGGGGCTTTAATGAAAAACTGTTTTTT
TRBV13	TRBD1	16	few	TRBJ1-3	CASSPRQGARGNTIYF	TGTGCCAGCAGCCCGAGGCAGGGGGCGAGGGGAAACACCATATATTTT
TRBV29-1	TRBD2	16	.	TRBJ2-7	CSVELQTSGAGWEQYF	TGCAGCGTTGAGCTACAGACTAGCGGGGCGGGGTGGGAGCAGTACTTC
TRBV28	TRBD2	18	.	TRBJ2-7	CASSSLGGGLAGIYEQYF	TGTGCCAGCAGTTCCTTAGGAGGGGGACTAGCGGGAATCTACGAGCAGTACTTC
TRBV30	TRBD2	16	.	TRBJ2-3	CAFNETSGGDTDTQYF	TGTGCCTTCAACGAGACTAGCGGGGGGGACACAGATACGCAGTATTTT
TRBV10-3	.	12	once	TRBJ2-7	CAISDGAYEQYF	TGTGCCATCAGCGATGGGGCTTACGAGCAGTACTTC
TRBV6-1	.	15	.	TRBJ2-2	CASRRAETGYGELFF	TGTGCCAGCCGACGGGCAGAGACAGGATACGGGGAGCTGTTTTTT
TRBV7-8	TRBD1	15	once	TRBJ1-2	CASSLAGRGDYGYTF	TGTGCCAGCAGCTTAGCGGGCAGGGGGGACTATGGCTACACCTTC
TRBV27	.	13	.	TRBJ1-4	CASRFQRGEKLFF	TGTGCCAGCAGGTTCCAGAGAGGTGAAAAACTGTTTTTT
TRBV27	TRBD2	14	.	TRBJ2-3	CASRLSGRTDTQYF	TGTGCCAGCAGGCTTAGCGGGAGAACAGATACGCAGTATTTT
TRBV28	.	13	.	TRBJ2-7	CASRRRVSYEQYF	TGTGCCAGCCGGAGGAGGGTATCCTACGAGCAGTACTTC
TRBV6-5	.	13	.	TRBJ1-1	CASSYVRGREAFF	TGTGCCAGCAGTTACGTCAGGGGTCGAGAAGCTTTCTTT
TRBV28	TRBD1	12	.	TRBJ2-3	CASSKDRAAQYF	TGTGCCAGCAGTAAGGACAGGGCGGCGCAGTATTTT
TRBV28	TRBD2	16	few	TRBJ2-1	CASSPHLAGGPYEQFF	TGTGCCAGCAGTCCCCATCTAGCGGGGGGGCCCTATGAGCAGTTCTTC
TRBV28	.	13	.	TRBJ2-3	CATRDSRTDTQYF	TGTGCCACCCGGGACTCCCGCACAGATACGCAGTATTTT
TRBV2	TRBD1	14	.	TRBJ1-1	CASISPGGGTEAFF	TGTGCCAGCATTTCTCCAGGGGGCGGCACTGAAGCTTTCTTT
TRBV30	TRBD1	14	once	TRBJ2-7	CAWNLQGPSYEQYF	TGTGCCTGGAACTTACAGGGGCCCTCCTACGAGCAGTACTTC
TRBV5-1	.	14	.	TRBJ1-4	CASSLFGGDEKLFF	TGCGCCAGCAGCTTGTTTGGGGGGGATGAAAAACTGTTTTTT
TRBV6-1	TRBD2	20	few	TRBJ2-1	CASSDSSPGLAGGRGNEQFF	TGTGCCAGCAGTGATTCGAGCCCCGGACTAGCGGGAGGCAGGGGCAATGAGCAGTTCTTC
TRBV28	.	14	.	TRBJ1-2	CTSSLNTPNYGYTF	TGTACCAGCAGTTTGAACACCCCTAACTATGGCTACACCTTC
TRBV14	TRBD2	18	.	TRBJ2-1	CASRLLSPGLAQYNEQFF	TGTGCCAGCAGACTTTTATCTCCGGGACTAGCCCAATACAATGAGCAGTTCTTC
TRBV15	TRBD2	14	.	TRBJ2-5	CATSSNSGQETQYF	TGTGCCACCAGCAGTAATAGCGGGCAAGAGACCCAGTACTTC
TRBV7-9	.	14	.	TRBJ1-5	CASSWGSSNQPQHF	TGTGCCAGCAGCTGGGGCTCTAGCAATCAGCCCCAGCATTTT
TRBV7-8	TRBD1	12	.	TRBJ1-1	CASSPGTDEAFF	TGTGCCAGCAGCCCCGGGACAGATGAAGCTTTCTTT
TRBV4-2	TRBD1	15	.	TRBJ2-7	CASSQEDRVAYEQYF	TGTGCCAGCAGCCAAGAAGACAGGGTCGCCTACGAGCAGTACTTC
TRBV9	.	14	.	TRBJ1-2	CASSPSGDSGGYTF	TGTGCCAGCAGCCCAAGTGGGGATTCGGGAGGCTACACCTTC
TRBV19	TRBD2	16	.	TRBJ2-7	CASSKASGRASYEQYF	TGTGCCAGTAGTAAAGCTAGCGGGAGGGCAAGCTACGAGCAGTACTTC
TRBV9	.	15	.	TRBJ1-5	CASSVSGEYGQPQHF	TGTGCCAGCAGCGTATCAGGGGAGTACGGTCAGCCCCAGCATTTT
TRBV9	TRBD1	15	.	TRBJ2-5	CASSVGQGYQETQYF	TGTGCCAGCAGCGTAGGACAGGGATATCAAGAGACCCAGTACTTC
TRBV5-1	.	14	.	TRBJ1-4	CASSLAHSGEKLFF	TGCGCCAGCAGCTTGGCCCACTCGGGGGAAAAACTGTTTTTT
TRBV5-1	.	15	.	TRBJ2-1	CASSLGGRGYNEQFF	TGCGCCAGCAGCTTGGGAGGTCGGGGGTACAATGAGCAGTTCTTC
TRBV30	.	13	.	TRBJ2-1	CASSGGAGNEQFF	TGTGCCTCTTCTGGGGGGGCGGGCAATGAGCAGTTCTTC
TRBV28	TRBD1	15	.	TRBJ2-5	CASSGPRDSQETQYF	TGTGCCAGCAGTGGGCCGAGGGACAGTCAAGAGACCCAGTACTTC
TRBV4-3	.	14	.	TRBJ2-2	CASSRPPSGGELFF	TGCGCCAGCAGCCGCCCCCCCTCAGGCGGGGAGCTGTTTTTT
TRBV28	.	13	.	TRBJ1-1	CASTPAGSAEAFF	TGTGCCAGCACCCCAGCGGGTAGCGCTGAAGCTTTCTTT
TRBV5-1	.	13	.	TRBJ1-2	CASSPQGDYGYTF	TGCGCCAGCAGCCCTCAGGGCGACTATGGCTACACCTTC
TRBV29-1	.	13	.	TRBJ2-5	CSVEDPREETQYF	TGCAGCGTTGAAGATCCCAGGGAAGAGACCCAGTACTTC
TRBV6-5	TRBD1	15	.	TRBJ1-4	CASSYRDRVNEKLFF	TGTGCCAGCAGTTACCGGGACAGGGTGAATGAAAAACTGTTTTTT
TRBV18	TRBD1	15	.	TRBJ2-7	CASSPMGQGYDEQYF	TGTGCCAGCTCACCTATGGGACAGGGTTACGACGAGCAGTACTTC